The source of this TCR beta chain is a study of blood T cell repertoires in COVID-19. At the level of the study: From T cells, B-cell-depleted T cells, or PBMCs came the material, which was cDNA or gDNA.

Per the original data handling: Estimation of nucleated cell counts relied on the amplification of reference gene primers. Measured with immunoSEQ multiplex PCR; TCRdb has only the in-frame clones, and not every one. Clone size and the V and J calls come from that table; the DNA yielded D and trimming. The table shows more than 150,000 clones, with roughly 94% occurring only once. The length of the CDR3 is 16 residues. From germline, CDR1 is MNHEY and CDR2 SMNVEV (reference sequence). Losses at the gene ends were 3 bases for V and 4 bases for J; bases not matched to a gene: 8. This clone was seen a single time.

The sample comprised peripheral blood. The chain has TRBV27 and TRBJ2-1; 8 bases are shared with TRBD1. The sequence was collected from a man between 25 and 39 years old with COVID-19, enrolled during active disease. The CDR3 loop is CASSFTGGLGYNEQFF. The CDR3 nucleotides read TGTGCCAGCAGTTTCACAGGGGGTTTAGGATACAATGAGCAGTTCTTC.